The TCR beta chain described here comes from a study of T cells in Graves' hyperthyroidism and ophthalmopathy. Study context: Sampling of peripheral blood happened at initial diagnosis, prior to any treatment.

The source material, RNA transcripts, was used to amplify TCR beta CDR3 regions. The HTBI primer set was used in a first-round RT-PCR of the TCR CDR3. TCRdb processed the multiplex PCR reads anew with MiXCR; each CDR3 protein has one entry. The sample records more than 600,000 distinct CDR3 sequences, 16% being singletons. A lack of ophthalmopathy progression within 18 months defined stable Graves' hyperthyroidism. Together with thyroid ultrasound, orbital computed tomography, serum thyroxine and TRAb, clinical symptoms were used for diagnoses. Fresh peripheral blood, roughly 10 ml of it, supplied the PBMCs. There are many counts of this clonotype. Germline CDR1 is MNHEY and CDR2 is SVGAGI. V lost 0 bases and J 7 bases, leaving 6 bases between the germline ends. This CDR3 is built from 12 residues.

The chain employs TRBV6-5 and TRBJ1-2; D ambiguous. This TCR was recovered from a man between 18 and 29 years old with Graves' hyperthyroidism. Sequencing was done on a sample of blood. The CDR3 DNA follows: TGTGCCAGCAGTTACTCACGAGGTGGCTACACCTTC. This sequence encodes CASSYSRGGYTF.